This T cell receptor beta chain was observed in a study of cytomegalovirus exposure and HLA in healthy donors. The CDR3 extends over 15 amino acids. Looked up from germline, CDR1 is MNHNY and CDR2 is SVGAGI (reference sequence). Deletions cut 8 bases from V and 7 bases from J, with 24 bases between. 13 Jbeta primers and 60 Vbeta primers were used for the PCR. Sequenced by immunoSEQ multiplex PCR; TCRdb stores in-frame clones only, minus some. The data hold about 270,000 clones, with approximately 70% observed a single time. The V call is TRBV6-6, the J call TRBJ2-7; possibly TRBD1 for D (5 bases). The material sequenced was PBMCs. This sequence was found in a female donor in good health and CMV-seronegative. CDR3: CASHTSSLSKGEQYF. In nucleotides, the CDR3 is TGTGCCAGCCACACATCCAGTTTATCGAAGGGGGAGCAGTACTTC.